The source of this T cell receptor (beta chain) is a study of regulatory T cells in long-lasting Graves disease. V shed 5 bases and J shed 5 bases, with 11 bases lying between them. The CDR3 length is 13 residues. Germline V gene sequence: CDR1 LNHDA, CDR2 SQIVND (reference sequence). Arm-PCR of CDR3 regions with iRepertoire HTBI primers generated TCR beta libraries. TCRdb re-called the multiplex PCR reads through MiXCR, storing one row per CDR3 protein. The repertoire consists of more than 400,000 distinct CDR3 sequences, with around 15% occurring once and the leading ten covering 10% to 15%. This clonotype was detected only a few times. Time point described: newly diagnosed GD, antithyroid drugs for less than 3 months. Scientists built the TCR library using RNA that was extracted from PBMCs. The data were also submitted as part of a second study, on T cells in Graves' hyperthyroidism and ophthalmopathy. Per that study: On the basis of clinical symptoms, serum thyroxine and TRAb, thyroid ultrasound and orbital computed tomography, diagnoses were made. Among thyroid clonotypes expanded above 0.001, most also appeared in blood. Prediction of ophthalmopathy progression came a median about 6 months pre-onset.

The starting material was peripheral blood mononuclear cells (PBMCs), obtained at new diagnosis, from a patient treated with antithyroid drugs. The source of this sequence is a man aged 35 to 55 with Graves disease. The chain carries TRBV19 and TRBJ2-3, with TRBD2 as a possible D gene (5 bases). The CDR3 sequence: CASSPTEEDTQYF. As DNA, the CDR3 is TGTGCCAGTAGTCCTACGGAGGAAGATACGCAGTATTTT.